This T cell receptor beta chain stems from a study of patients and donors after allogeneic stem cell transplantation. CDR1 and CDR2 from the germline V gene are SGHNT and YENEEA. The V gene lost 4 bases and the J gene lost 4 bases, with 22 bases spanning the gap. CDR3 length: 17 residues. MiXCR, applied by TCRdb to the RT-PCR reads, yields one record per CDR3 protein. The sample contains about a million distinct CDR3 sequences, about 20% of which appear only once. The source material was blood, either unsorted or a sorted T cell fraction (not recorded which). V is TRBV11-3 and J is TRBJ1-2, with a tentative D call TRBD1 (5 bases). The TCR was taken from a human donor who was either an allogeneic HSCT recipient or a stem cell or donor lymphocyte infusion donor (not recorded which). It is not recorded whose cells these are; they may come from a transplant donor. The DNA for the CDR3 is TGTGCCAGCAGCTCTATAATCGGGGCGATTGGTGGCTATGGCTACACCTTC. Residues: CASSSIIGAIGGYGYTF.